The source of this TCR beta chain is a study of identical twins (dated by TCRdb to the mid-2010s). Regarding the study in general: To test whether fetal clonotypes persist, the study used deep sequencing on TCR alpha and beta repertoires from monozygotic twins, unrelated adults of various ages, and cord blood. To rule out contamination, the twin experiments were replicated at different times with different library preparation protocols. What the research found in general, with its limitations: Out-of-frame TCR alpha sharing in monozygotic twins was systematically underestimated by recombination models, whereas sharing between unrelated individuals was in agreement with the recombination models. Out-of-frame TCR alpha sequences shared between twins showed an excess of low generation-probability sequences compared with coincidental sharing between unrelated individuals. Abundant cord blood beta clonotypes carried fewer insertions; young adult naive repertoires showed a weaker similar trend, while memory repertoires showed none. Invariant T cells such as MAIT and iNKT could partly confound zero-insertion analyses, though diverse VJ usage argued against this for most clonotypes. Because the same donors could not be followed over many years, the conclusions depended on cross-sectional statistical analysis. In beta out-of-frame sequences, excess twin sharing was weaker, because having fewer shared sequences lowered the signal-to-noise ratio.

Libraries were made using 5' RACE. Sequenced using an Illumina HiSeq 2000. Template switching added a universal primer binding site, and the final cDNA carried a unique molecular identifier that allowed TCR cDNA molecules to be counted accurately. Specific primers in the conserved constant-segment region were used to synthesize first-strand cDNA for the TCR alpha and beta chains. Each cDNA library was double barcoded, with a SMART-Mk sample barcode plus Illumina barcodes, to control for contamination. TruSeq adapter sequences and Illumina sample barcodes were added in two successive PCR steps. TCR alpha and beta cDNA libraries were sequenced on the Illumina HiSeq platform with custom primers. The paper's processing steps were these. Raw reads were processed with MiGEC to extract unique molecular identifiers, and MiXCR was used to determine CDR3 positions. For each individual, recombination models were inferred using an EM algorithm with the repgenHMM and IGoR tools. Shared clonotype analysis was performed with the tcR package in R, normalizing sharing by the product of cloneset sizes. To study raw recombination without the effects of thymic and clonal selection, out-of-frame nonproductive sequences were analyzed. TCRdb reanalyzed the raw reads on its own, using fastp at Q25 for trimming and MiXCR for clone calling, and kept in-frame beta chains. All rows with the same CDR3 protein become a single entry with the most common DNA and genes. TCRdb assigned the V and J calls; the authors' analysis was not used. The table for this sample lists roughly 1,500,000 distinct CDR3 sequences; about 30% of them were counted only once. More than 0.25% of the sample rests with the top ten.

Comments on this clonotype: Its antigen is not yet known. Base quality data are lacking; no much larger clone is found one base away.

Every donor in the study was a healthy Caucasian. The V and J ends are trimmed by 0 bases and 5 bases, leaving 14 bases between them. The CDR3 goes from the cysteine to the phenylalanine over 15 residues. Only CDR3 DNA remains: 45 bases, in frame from the first base. Via the germline V gene, CDR1 is SGHRS and CDR2 YFSETQ. Sequencing was performed on cord blood. The chain joins TRBV5-1 to TRBJ1-1, with the identity of the D gene unclear. The clonotype originates from a newborn girl in good health. The DNA sequence reads TGCGCCAGCAGCTTGGAGGGCAGCCATACAACTGAAGCTTTCTTT. Its protein is CASSLEGSHTTEAFF.